A single sample is the source of the 4 T cell receptor beta chains below, sequenced in a study of OX40 agonist ivuxolimab in advanced cancers. Using immunoSEQ multiplex PCR, the repertoire was profiled, and TCRdb retains in-frame clones only, with some absent. The sample includes approximately 69,000 clones, approximately 89% of them seen just once. The sequenced sample was CD4+ or CD8+ T cells sorted from blood, obtained in a trial of the OX40 agonist ivuxolimab. Receptor source: an adult with an advanced solid tumor such as melanoma, head and neck, liver or kidney cancer.

The J gene is TRBJ1-1, the V gene TRBV11-3, with D unclear. In germline, CDR1 is SGHNT, CDR2 YENEEA. CDR3 length: 17 amino acids. V gave up 1 base and J gave up 3 bases, with 18 bases separating them. CDR3: CASSLGGYGSPDTEAFF. The CDR3 nucleotides are TGTGCCAGCAGCTTAGGAGGGTACGGGAGTCCGGACACTGAAGCTTTCTTT.

For the CDR3, the DNA is TGTGCCAGCAGTTTAGTGGCCACTACCCCTAACTATGGCTACACCTTC. It encodes CASSLVATTPNYGYTF. The chain employs TRBV28 and TRBJ1-2; no reliable D call. The V end was cut by 2 bases, the J end by 0 bases, with 13 bases between. Germline V gene lookup returns CDR1 MDHEN and CDR2 SYDVKM. The CDR3 consists of 16 residues.

This CDR3 is CASSLENQPQHF. The CDR3 DNA is TGTGCCAGCAGTTTAGAGAATCAGCCCCAGCATTTT. The chain carries TRBV28 and TRBJ1-5; D uncertain. The CDR3 runs 12 residues. The V gene lost 2 bases and the J gene lost 4 bases, with 3 bases spanning the gap. Germline CDR1 MDHEN, CDR2 SYDVKM.

The V call is TRBV5-6, the J call TRBJ2-2, with 8 bases identical to TRBD1. Looked up from germline, CDR1 is SGHDT and CDR2 is YYEEEE. The CDR3 totals 15 residues. Trimming at V came to 4 bases and at J to 6 bases, leaving 8 bases not matched to a gene. In DNA, the CDR3 is TGTGCCAGCAGCACTGACAGGGGAATTGCCGGGGAGCTGTTTTTT. Its protein product is CASSTDRGIAGELFF.